This T cell receptor beta chain originates from a study of beta chain features in type 1 diabetes. Study at large: What patients shared with healthy donors was a similar profile of age, gender and cell yields.

The authors reverse transcribed all of the isolated RNA, so sequencing captured expressed TCRB transcripts. Libraries were prepared by immunoSEQ multiplex PCR; TCRdb keeps only in-frame clonotypes and omits some of them. The data show about 260,000 clones, roughly 21% seen once. Comment on this clone: Its specificity is not known.

CDR3 length equals 14 residues. Germline CDR1 is SGHVS and CDR2 is FNYEAQ. V lost 3 bases, J lost 4 bases, and 12 bases lay in between. Regarding the study as a whole: Shortening of TCRB CDR3s, moderate but significant, appeared in all four CD4+ subsets of Type 1 diabetes patients.

This chain connects TRBV7-6 to TRBJ1-1; D is perhaps TRBD1 (5 bases). Sequencing used naive CD4+ T cells from blood. The origin of this receptor is a woman aged 40 to 49 with type 1 diabetes. This chain's CDR3 is CASSFDLGGTEAFF. CDR3 sequence (DNA): TGTGCCAGCAGCTTCGACCTGGGGGGCACTGAAGCTTTCTTT. Supplemented by reference TRBV7-6 and TRBJ1-1, the full variable domain reads GAGVSQSPRYKVTKRGQDVALRCDPISGHVSLYWYRQALGQGPEFLTYFNYEAQQDKSGLPNDRFSAERPEGSISTLTIQRTEQRDSAMYRCASSFDLGGTEAFFGQGTRLTVV.